The 20 T cell receptor beta chains listed next were all sequenced from one sample in a study of CD8+ T cells in alopecia areata. Investigators isolated RNA and reverse transcribed it into cDNA to act as the sequencing template. Data came from immunoSEQ multiplex PCR; TCRdb stores just in-frame clones and leaves some out. The sample records about 220,000 clones, about three fifths being singletons. The sample's treatment: oral pan-JAK inhibitor, 5-10 mg twice daily. The source was CD4+ T cells sorted from blood, collected at week 4, from a patient treated with tofacitinib. These receptors all come from a human donor with alopecia areata.

A few counts support this clone. The V gene is TRBV29-1, the J gene TRBJ2-7; D tentatively reads TRBD1 or TRBD2 (5 bases each). Trimming cost V 6 bases and J 0 bases, with 9 bases left between them. The CDR3 has 12 amino acids. The V gene's germline CDR1 is SQVTM and CDR2 ANQGSEA. CDR3 loop: CSVAGTSYEQYF. CDR3 DNA sequence: TGCAGCGTCGCCGGGACCTCCTACGAGCAGTACTTC.

V usage is TRBV9 and J usage is TRBJ2-1, with TRBD1 matching over 7 bases. The V gene end was trimmed by 0 bases and the J gene end by 6 bases; junction bases not matched to a gene: 6. There are 15 residues in the CDR3. The V gene's germline CDR1 is SGDLS and CDR2 YYNGEE. The CDR3 loop reads CASSVGGTVINEQFF. The CDR3 DNA sequence: TGTGCCAGCAGCGTAGGGGGGACAGTGATCAATGAGCAGTTCTTC.

The genes are TRBV30 and TRBJ2-3, with 10 positions matching TRBD1. Looked up from germline, CDR1 is GTSNPN and CDR2 is SVGIG (reference sequence). The CDR3 is made up of 14 amino acids. V was pared by 8 bases and J by 0 bases, with 5 bases of the junction left unmatched. The CDR3 spells CAGDRGLSTDTQYF. DNA for the CDR3: TGTGCCGGCGACAGGGGGCTGAGCACAGATACGCAGTATTTT.

The chain carries TRBV4-3 and TRBJ1-2; D remains ambiguous. From germline, CDR1 is LGHNA and CDR2 YSLEER. Trimming stripped 0 bases from V and 3 bases from J, with 11 bases between. This CDR3 is 15 amino acids long. In nucleotides, the CDR3 is TGCGCCAGCAGCCAAGATACAGCCTCCCACTATGGCTACACCTTC. This gives the protein CASSQDTASHYGYTF.

This rearrangement joins TRBV6-5 to TRBJ1-2; 8 nucleotides align to TRBD1. The CDR3 spans 15 residues. Trimming cost V 0 bases and J 4 bases; bases outside gene matches: 4. From germline, CDR1 is MNHEY and CDR2 SVGAGI. CDR3 sequence reads: CASSYSTGAAYGYTF. The CDR3 DNA is TGTGCCAGCAGTTACTCGACAGGGGCAGCCTATGGCTACACCTTC.

In this sample, this clone turned up once. This rearrangement joins TRBV10-3 to TRBJ1-2; 8 bases map to TRBD1. V gave up 2 bases and J gave up 5 bases; unmatched junction bases: 10. The CDR3 has 16 residues. CDR1 and CDR2 from the germline V gene are ENHRY and SYGVKD. CDR3 nucleotides: TGTGCCATCAGTGAGCGGACAGGGAATTTATGGTATGGCTACACCTTC. This sequence encodes CAISERTGNLWYGYTF.

This clone was picked up a small number of times. V usage is TRBV18 and J usage is TRBJ1-1; D ambiguous. V was clipped by 5 bases and J by 0 bases, with 13 bases between them. Germline V gene sequence: CDR1 KGHSH, CDR2 LQKENI. The CDR3 totals 15 residues. The CDR3 region is CASSDIPGLNTEAFF. CDR3 sequence (DNA): TGTGCCAGCTCAGATATTCCGGGTTTGAACACTGAAGCTTTCTTT.

The chain combines TRBV5-4 with TRBJ1-2; no clear D gene. Per germline, CDR1 SGHNT and CDR2 YYREEE (reference sequence). The CDR3 totals 11 residues. V lost 4 bases and J lost 5, with 6 bases in between. CDR3 coding DNA: TGTGCCAGCAGCGTCGGTTATGGCTACACCTTC. Its translation: CASSVGYGYTF. The complete variable domain, with remaining parts taken from reference TRBV5-4 and TRBJ1-2, reads ETGVTQSPTHLIKTRGQQVTLRCSSQSGHNTVSWYQQALGQGPQFIFQYYREEENGRGNFPPRFSGLQFPNYSSELNVNALELDDSALYLCASSVGYGYTFGSGTRLTVV.

In DNA form, the CDR3 reads TGTGCCAGCAGCCCCCCCTGGCGGGGGGGCCAAGAGACCCAGTACTTC. Translating it yields CASSPPWRGGQETQYF. The chain recombines TRBV7-8 with TRBJ2-5; 9 nucleotides agree with TRBD2. J gave up 1 base and V 5 bases, and 8 bases lay outside the gene matches. The CDR3 spans 16 residues. CDR1 and CDR2 from the germline V gene are SGHVS and FQNEAQ.

The sample holds one count of this clone. The chain couples TRBV6-6 to TRBJ1-6; no reliable D call. Germline V CDR1 and CDR2: MNHNY, SVGAGI (reference sequence). Trimming cost V 8 bases and J 11 bases, with 13 bases left between them. This CDR3 is 12 amino acids long. DNA of the CDR3: TGTGCCAGCGCCTTAAAGGGAGCACCCCTCCACTTT. This codes for CASALKGAPLHF.

This clone was counted between two and nine times. The gene calls are TRBV29-1 and TRBJ1-1; 8 nucleotides agree with TRBD1. Germline V lookup: CDR1 SQVTM, CDR2 ANQGSEA. The V gene end was trimmed by 6 bases and the J gene end by 7 bases; junction bases not matched to a gene: 4. The CDR3 extends over 11 amino acids. The chain's CDR3 is CSVGDRFEAFF. The CDR3 DNA reads TGCAGCGTCGGGGACAGGTTTGAAGCTTTCTTT. The full variable domain, its missing parts supplied by reference TRBV29-1 and TRBJ1-1, is SAVISQKPSRDICQRGTSLTIQCQVDSQVTMMFWYRQQPGQSLTLIATANQGSEATYESGFVIDKFPISRPNLTFSTLTVSNMSPEDSSIYLCSVGDRFEAFFGQGTRLTVV.

The table lists this clone with a few counts. The chain recombines TRBV2 with TRBJ1-3; maybe TRBD1 (6 bases). This CDR3 is 14 amino acids long. The V end was cut by 5 bases, the J end by 2 bases, with 10 bases between. Germline V gives CDR1 SNHLY, CDR2 FYNNEI. The CDR3 coding sequence is TGTGCCAGCAGTAAAACAGGGCCTGGAAACACCATATATTTT. Translated, it gives CASSKTGPGNTIYF.

The rearrangement uses TRBV30 and TRBJ2-6; TRBD1 is a possible D gene (6 bases). This CDR3 has 16 residues. Trimming shortened V by 4 bases and J by 5 bases, and 18 bases separated the two germline ends. Germline V lookup: CDR1 GTSNPN, CDR2 SVGIG (reference sequence). The CDR3 sequence is CAWMGTPDRRANVLTF. In DNA, the CDR3 is TGTGCCTGGATGGGGACACCCGATCGGCGGGCCAACGTCCTGACTTTC.

This clone has only a few counts. This chain uses TRBV29-1 with TRBJ2-7; D possibly matches TRBD1 or TRBD2 (6 bases each). Germline assignment: CDR1 SQVTM and CDR2 ANQGSEA. The CDR3 covers 13 residues. Trimming pared 6 bases from V and 7 bases from J, leaving 19 bases between. The CDR3 region has the DNA TGCAGCGTCTCCCGGTGGGGGGCTGGGGAGCAGTACTTC. This translates into CSVSRWGAGEQYF.

This clone was seen a handful of times. The V call is TRBV27, the J call TRBJ1-4, with D possibly being TRBD1 (5 bases). This CDR3 is 14 amino acids long. The germline gives CDR1 MNHEY, CDR2 SMNVEV (reference sequence). V lost 7 bases, J lost 9 bases, and 18 bases lay in between. CDR3 sequence reads: CASITGHQAKKLFF. CDR3 DNA: TGTGCCAGCATCACCGGACATCAGGCGAAAAAACTGTTTTTT.

A note on this clone: Other DNA variants within this sample encode the same CDR3. This sequence joins TRBV4-3 and TRBJ1-2; 10 bases are a match to TRBD1. This CDR3 is 14 amino acids long. V was pared by 4 bases and J by 6 bases, with 5 bases of the junction left unmatched. CDR1 and CDR2 (germline): LGHNA, YSLEER. The CDR3 DNA is TGCGCCAGCAGCCCAGGACAGGGGGTGGATGGCTACACCTTC. It translates to CASSPGQGVDGYTF.

This chain connects TRBV6-6 to TRBJ2-7, with a weak D call TRBD2 (5 bases). The CDR3 length is 13 residues. The germline CDR1 and CDR2 sequences are MNHNY and SVGAGI (reference sequence). V gave up 3 bases and J gave up 3 bases, with 9 bases separating them. CDR3 sequence reads: CASSYERVYEQYF. The CDR3 DNA reads as TGTGCCAGCAGTTATGAGAGGGTCTACGAGCAGTACTTC.

The J gene is TRBJ2-7, the V gene TRBV12-5; 7 positions agree with TRBD1. In germline, CDR1 is LGHNT, CDR2 FRNRAP. V gave up 5 bases and J gave up 2 bases; unmatched junction bases: 15. The CDR3 is made up of 17 amino acids. CDR3 loop: CASGRTIGTATTYEQYF. The CDR3 nucleotides read TGTGCTAGTGGTCGGACCATCGGGACAGCAACAACCTACGAGCAGTACTTC.

The genes are TRBV30 and TRBJ1-1, with D perhaps matching TRBD1 (6 bases). The ends were cut back, 2 bases at V and 8 bases at J, with 12 bases in the middle. Germline CDR1 reads GTSNPN; CDR2 reads SVGIG (reference sequence). The CDR3 length is 12 residues. The CDR3 region has the DNA TGTGCCTGGAGTTTTCTCGGACAGGAAGCTTTCTTT. Protein: CAWSFLGQEAFF.

The chain uses TRBV6-1 and TRBJ1-1, with D maybe TRBD1 (6 bases). The V end lost 6 bases, the J end lost 7 bases, and 15 bases lay between the germline ends. CDR1 is MNHNS, CDR2 SASEGT, per germline. The CDR3 has 13 amino acids. CDR3 coding DNA: TGTGCCAGCAGGGAGCAGACAGGAGTTGAAGCTTTCTTT. It encodes CASREQTGVEAFF.